This TCR beta chain was recovered during a study of cytomegalovirus exposure and HLA in healthy donors. Study findings and constraints: The study put under 200 TCR beta chains on its list as cytomegalovirus-associated. An observed cluster of highly shared sequence variants was recorded as a likely sequencing artifact.

60 Vbeta and 13 Jbeta primers were used in PCR. In the study's own analysis: Among the unique TCR beta chains that a later analysis counted, about 81 million in all, 10 million to 14 million were shared. Profiled with immunoSEQ multiplex PCR; TCRdb holds only in-frame clones, not every one. V, J and clone size reflect that table, while D and trimming were determined from the DNA. The data hold under 150,000 clones, with over 70% observed a single time. V lost 2 bases to trimming and J lost 7 bases; unmatched junction nucleotides: 3. Germline CDR1 SGHNT, CDR2 YYREEE (reference sequence). The CDR3 has 14 residues. A note on this clone: Its antigen is as yet unknown.

The chain recombines TRBV5-4 with TRBJ1-6, with 7 bases aligning to TRBD1. The sequenced sample consisted of PBMCs. The receptor's source is a woman aged 60 to 75 in good health and CMV-seropositive. The CDR3 spells CASSFQGVNSPLHF. The CDR3 DNA is TGTGCCAGCAGCTTTCAGGGGGTGAATTCACCCCTCCACTTT.